This entry features one TCR beta chain sequence. These data belong to a study of control samples from healthy donors and cancer patients. The CDR3 sequence is 17 residues long. Germline values: CDR1 LNHDA, CDR2 SQIVND (reference sequence). J gave up 1 base and V 6 bases, and 5 bases lay outside the gene matches. Sequencing used immunoSEQ multiplex PCR; TCRdb keeps in-frame clones, though not all of them. The repertoire holds over 85,000 clones, with about 90% as singletons. The V and J genes are TRBV19 and TRBJ2-2; TRBD2 matches at 13 bases. The receptor comes from a woman younger than 30 in good health. Material for sequencing was blood. The CDR3: CASRSGTSGVNTGELFF. CDR3 in DNA: TGTGCCAGTAGATCCGGGACTAGCGGGGTGAACACCGGGGAGCTGTTTTTT.